This TCR beta chain was identified in a study of T cells in Graves' hyperthyroidism and ophthalmopathy. Turning to the study itself: Sampling of peripheral blood happened at initial diagnosis, prior to any treatment.

The study, taken as a whole, reports: The model forecast ophthalmopathy, anticipating it by a median around 6.5 months before onset. Among clonotypes expanded in thyroid above 0.001, most were also found in blood.

Amplification targeted TCR beta CDR3 regions from RNA transcripts. The HTBI set primed first-round TCR CDR3 RT-PCR. TCRdb recomputed calls from the multiplex PCR reads with MiXCR, one row per CDR3 protein. In the table there are hundreds of thousands of distinct CDR3 sequences, roughly 22% of which are singletons. Remarks on this clonotype: The antigen remains unidentified.

Clinical symptoms, serum thyroxine, TRAb, thyroid ultrasound and orbital computed tomography informed diagnoses. V trimming: 5 bases; J trimming: 4 bases; junction bases outside the gene matches: 6. Germline values: CDR1 MNHNS, CDR2 SASEGT. The CDR3 extends over 14 amino acids. This chain joins TRBV6-1 and TRBJ1-2, with 8 nucleotides matching TRBD1. The sample was blood. The sequence was collected from a man aged 25 to 40 with Graves' ophthalmopathy. The CDR3 nucleotides read TGTGCCAGCAGTCAGGGGGCAATAGGCTATGGCTACACCTTC. Translating gives CASSQGAIGYGYTF.